This T cell receptor (beta chain) is from a study (dated by TCRdb to the mid-2010s). The study in broad terms: The study examined whether tumor-infiltrating Tregs in breast cancer are drawn from blood Tregs or arise in situ by conversion from other CD4+ T cell subsets.

From a lookup of the germline V gene, CDR1 and CDR2 are SGHAT and FQNNGV. V ends up 1 base short and J 3 bases short, with an unmatched junction base count of 8. There are 16 amino acids in the CDR3, from cysteine to phenylalanine inclusive. The entry retains the CDR3 DNA only, 48 bases that are in frame from base 1. This clonotype was detected ten times or more. Its recognized antigen is unknown. Within one base of it there is no much larger clone, and no base qualities were kept. General study outcomes and caveats: The larger-cohort validation was restricted to a single TCR beta V-J rearrangement rather than whole repertoires. The greatest overlap of tumor-infiltrating Treg TCR alpha and beta sequences was with tumor naive CD4+ T cells, followed next by blood naive CD4+ T cells. The TCR gene usage of tumor memory CD4+ T cells clustered together with blood and lymph node memory CD4+ cells and with lymph node naive CD4+ cells.

The memory CD4+ T cell population was isolated based on a CD4+CD45RO+CD25- phenotype. Tregs, naive and memory CD4+ T cells from tumor, blood and ipsilateral draining lymph nodes of about five breast cancer patients underwent full-length TCR alpha and beta sequencing. Tumor tissue and lymph nodes obtained by ipsilateral axillary dissection were perfused with PBS, cut into small pieces and digested using collagenase I and hyaluronidase. FACS confirmed that the sorted cell populations were more than 90% pure. Full-length TCR variable regions were amplified by 5' RACE PCR with constant-region reverse primers, followed by semi-nested PCR with Nested Universal Primer A. The ReliaPrep RNA Cell Miniprep System was used to extract total RNA, which was then reverse transcribed into 5'RACE-ready cDNA with the SMARTer RACE 5'/3' Kit. An Illumina MiSeq was used to sequence the full-length TCR alpha and beta libraries, which had been barcoded with multiplex adaptors. The original pipeline was this. For each of nine subset-tissue groups, sequencing data from the five patients were combined, and the groups were compared by unsupervised clustering of TCR gene usage. The Morisita-Horn index, with shared sequences weighted by their contribution to each repertoire, was used to calculate repertoire similarity. Clones were called with MiXCR by TCRdb after fastp trimmed the public reads at Q25, and only in-frame beta chains were retained. Identical CDR3 proteins give one entry, which carries the most common genes and DNA. The V and J calls and clone size are TCRdb's, not the authors'. The sample has 8,000 to 9,500 distinct CDR3 sequences on record, less than 40% of them singletons. The ten largest clones take up roughly 7% of the sample.

Source material: tumor-infiltrating memory CD4+ T cells sorted from the breast tumor. Interpreted using the paper, the cell subset or site label stands for: memory CD4+ T cells, CD4+CD45RO+CD25-. The V and J genes are TRBV11-2 and TRBJ2-7, and TRBD2 matches 8 of the central bases. This sequence was found in a female donor with breast cancer. The CDR3 has the sequence CASSLGFSGKNYEQYF. In nucleotides, the sequence is TGTGCCAGCAGCTTAGGTTTTAGCGGGAAAAACTACGAGCAGTACTTC.